This T cell receptor beta chain appears in the sequencing data of a study of T cell responses to AZD1222 COVID-19 vaccine. Using immunoSEQ multiplex PCR, the repertoire was profiled, and TCRdb retains in-frame clones only, with some absent. The sample lists around 130,000 clones; about 88% were seen once. Trimming removed 6 bases at V and 8 bases at J, with 13 bases between. CDR1 is KGHSH and CDR2 is LQKENI in the germline V gene. The CDR3 is 12 amino acids. The TCR sequence derives from an adult who received the AZD1222 COVID-19 vaccine. Material: peripheral blood, obtained 28 days after the second AZD1222 dose. J is TRBJ1-2 and V is TRBV18; D remains ambiguous. The CDR3 nucleotides are TGTGCCAGCTCGCCATTCGACAAAGGCTACACCTTC. Protein sequence: CASSPFDKGYTF.